The 3 T cell receptor beta chains below all came from one sample that was sequenced in a study of blood T cell repertoires in COVID-19. Only in-frame clones appear in the TCRdb table, and some are missing; sequencing was by immunoSEQ multiplex PCR. The sample includes fewer than 75,000 clones, roughly 84% of them seen just once. The material sequenced was peripheral blood. Receptor source: a man between 65 and 85 years old with acute or convalescent COVID-19.

This clone was seen only a few times. The rearrangement joins TRBV2 to TRBJ2-1; TRBD2 matches at 11 bases. This CDR3 is built from 15 residues. Germline CDR1 SNHLY, CDR2 FYNNEI. The junction had 3 bases not matched to a gene; V was cut back by 5 bases and J by 3 bases. CDR3 nucleotides: TGTGCCAGCAGTACTAGCGGGGGTTTCTACAATGAGCAGTTCTTC. Translation: CASSTSGGFYNEQFF.

The J gene is TRBJ2-2, the V gene TRBV11-2, with 11 bases matching TRBD1. The CDR3 is 19 residues long. Germline V CDR1 and CDR2: SGHAT, FQNNGV. V lost 7 bases and J lost 4; bases outside the gene matches: 17. The CDR3 region has the DNA TGTGCCAGCACTCGATGGGGACAGGGGGACGAGACGAGCACCGGGGAGCTGTTTTTT. It codes for CASTRWGQGDETSTGELFF.

This clone was seen once. The chain is built from TRBV5-1 and TRBJ2-6, with 10 positions matching TRBD1. This CDR3 spans 20 amino acids. Germline V gene sequence: CDR1 SGHRS, CDR2 YFSETQ. V lost 0 bases to trimming and J lost 0 bases; unmatched junction nucleotides: 9. CDR3 nucleotides: TGCGCCAGCAGCTTGGGGGACAGGGGAAAGGACCTCTCTGGGGCCAACGTCCTGACTTTC. It codes for CASSLGDRGKDLSGANVLTF.